The 2 T cell receptor beta chains reported below all come from one sample, sequenced in a study of blood T cell repertoires in COVID-19. Measured with immunoSEQ multiplex PCR; TCRdb has only the in-frame clones, and not every one. The sample carries tens of thousands of clones, over 65% recorded once. The specimen was peripheral blood. The receptors were sampled from a human donor in a cohort sampled during active COVID-19.

The V call is TRBV21-1, the J call TRBJ2-7; the D call TRBD1 from the table was never checked on the DNA. TRBV21-1 is reported as a pseudogene. The CDR3 is 14 amino acids. CDR3 in DNA: TGTGCCAGCAGCAAAGGACAGGAGGTCTACGAGCAGTACTTC. Translated, it gives CASSKGQEVYEQYF.

The V gene is TRBV15, the J gene TRBJ1-1, with D maybe TRBD1 (5 bases). Germline V CDR1 and CDR2: LNHNV, YYDKDF (reference sequence). The length of the CDR3 is 14 residues. V lost 4 bases to trimming and J lost 0 bases, with 9 bases between them. The CDR3 region has the DNA TGTGCCACCAGCAAGGGACTCATGAACACTGAAGCTTTCTTT. Translating gives CATSKGLMNTEAFF.